This T cell receptor (beta chain) stems from a study of identical twins (dated by TCRdb to 2015 to 2016). For the wider study: The study deep-sequenced TCR alpha and beta repertoires from monozygotic twins, unrelated adults of various ages and cord blood to test whether fetal clonotypes persist. Replicate twin experiments were performed at different times using different library preparation protocols to rule out contamination. The full study reports these points: Compared with coincidental sharing between unrelated individuals, an excess of low generation-probability sequences was observed among out-of-frame TCR alpha sequences shared between twins. Fewer insertions were carried by abundant cord blood beta clonotypes, a similar but weaker trend appeared in young adult naive repertoires, and no such trend appeared in memory repertoires. Conclusions relied on cross-sectional statistical analysis, since the same donors could not be followed over many years. In monozygotic twins, recombination models systematically underestimated out-of-frame TCR alpha sharing, but the models matched the sharing seen between unrelated individuals. Invariant T cells such as MAIT and iNKT could partly confound zero-insertion analyses, although diverse VJ usage argued against such confounding for most clonotypes. Excess twin sharing in beta out-of-frame sequences was weaker because fewer shared sequences lowered the signal-to-noise ratio.

This clonotype turned up a few times. Its antigen has not been determined. Base qualities were left out, and no much larger clone turns up one base away. Library creation used 5' RACE. Sequencing relied on an Illumina HiSeq 2000. A universal primer binding site was added through template switching, and the final cDNA carried a unique molecular identifier so that TCR cDNA molecules could be counted accurately. First-strand cDNA for TCR alpha and beta chains was synthesized from specific primers in the conserved constant-segment region. To control for contamination, every cDNA library was double barcoded, receiving both a SMART-Mk sample barcode and Illumina barcodes. TruSeq adapter sequences along with Illumina sample barcodes were introduced in two successive PCR steps. Sequencing of the TCR alpha and beta cDNA libraries was done on the Illumina HiSeq platform using custom primers. On the authors' methods: MiGEC was used to process raw reads and extract unique molecular identifiers, and MiXCR was used to find CDR3 positions. Recombination models were inferred per individual with the repgenHMM and IGoR tools using an EM algorithm. The tcR package in R was used for shared clonotype analysis, with sharing normalized by the product of cloneset sizes. To study raw recombination free of thymic and clonal selection effects, out-of-frame nonproductive sequences were analyzed. TCRdb redid the processing of the public reads, applying fastp at Q25 and MiXCR, and retained in-frame beta chains. For every CDR3 protein sequence, its rows merge into one entry that carries the most common genes and DNA. The V and J calls and clone size come from TCRdb's table, not from the authors' own analysis. The sample table holds 230,000 or so distinct CDR3 sequences, of which approximately 8.3% were seen once. In total, the top ten clones hold over 2.5% of the sample.

All donors were healthy Caucasians. The twin cohort consisted of three pairs of female monozygotic twins, all aged about 18 to 30 years. Positive isolation kits from Invitrogen were used to isolate the CD4+ and CD8+ T cell populations. The data were also submitted as part of a second study, on yellow fever vaccine responses in identical twins. The second study, in turn, reports: According to the authors, in identical twins the way T cells responded to vaccination appeared partly convergent and partly personalized. In identical twins, the study followed T cell clones that responded to the vaccine with precision.

The sample consisted of CD8+ T cells sorted from blood. This TCR came from a woman between 18 and 30 years old in good health.

The CDR3 has the sequence CASSLTGQGVYEQYF. Read as DNA, the sequence is TGTGCCAGCAGTTTGACGGGACAGGGCGTCTACGAGCAGTACTTC. The V and J segments used are TRBV27 and TRBJ2-7; 9 central bases correspond to TRBD1. Measured from the cysteine to the phenylalanine, the CDR3 is 15 residues long. Of all the DNA, just the CDR3 is kept, 45 bases in frame from base 1. Trimming accounts for 3 bases at V and 3 bases at J, while the number of junction bases matched to no gene is 6. Via the germline V gene (reference sequence), CDR1 is MNHEY and CDR2 SMNVEV.